This T cell receptor beta chain was found in a study of cytomegalovirus exposure and HLA in healthy donors. The PCR was carried out with 60 Vbeta primers and 13 Jbeta primers. Method: immunoSEQ multiplex PCR; TCRdb's copy keeps in-frame clones and lacks some. The profile shows about 150,000 clones, 75% to 80% of them singletons. Germline V gene sequence: CDR1 MRHNA, CDR2 SNTAGT. This CDR3 has 15 residues. Trimming cost V 2 bases and J 0 bases, with 7 bases left between them. General study points: A prior analysis recorded that most TCR beta V segments were productive about 87% or about 30% of the time.

Notes on this clone: The antigen is not known.

Sequenced: PBMCs. The rearrangement links TRBV6-4 to TRBJ2-2, with D maybe TRBD2 (6 bases). This TCR derives from a male donor in good health and CMV-seronegative. The CDR3 is CASSDGGANTGELFF. CDR3 bases: TGTGCCAGCAGTGACGGAGGGGCGAACACCGGGGAGCTGTTTTTT.